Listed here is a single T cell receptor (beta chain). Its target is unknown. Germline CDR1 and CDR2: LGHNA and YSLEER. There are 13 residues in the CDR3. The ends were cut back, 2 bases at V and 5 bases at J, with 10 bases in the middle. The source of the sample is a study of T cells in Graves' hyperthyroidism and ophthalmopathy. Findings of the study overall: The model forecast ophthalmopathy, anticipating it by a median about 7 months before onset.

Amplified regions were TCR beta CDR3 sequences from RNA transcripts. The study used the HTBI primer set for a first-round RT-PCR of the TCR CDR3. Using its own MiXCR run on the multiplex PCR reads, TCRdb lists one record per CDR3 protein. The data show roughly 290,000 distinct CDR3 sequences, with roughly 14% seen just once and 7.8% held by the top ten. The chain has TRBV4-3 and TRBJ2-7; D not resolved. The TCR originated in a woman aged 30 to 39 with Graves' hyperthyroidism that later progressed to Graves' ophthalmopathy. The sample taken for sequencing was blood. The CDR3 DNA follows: TGCGCCAGCAGCCAACGTACGGGCGACGAGCAGTACTTC. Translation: CASSQRTGDEQYF.